This T cell receptor beta chain emerged from a study of blood T cell repertoires in COVID-19. Background on the study: In each case, the material was cDNA or gDNA derived from T cells, B-cell-depleted T cells, or PBMCs.

TCRdb keeps only in-frame clones here, not all; method: immunoSEQ multiplex PCR. The sample has roughly 260,000 clones, about 90% seen once. J gave up 3 bases and V 0 bases, and 10 bases lay outside the gene matches. This CDR3 is 17 amino acids long. Germline V lookup: CDR1 SGHAT, CDR2 FQNNGV. The cohort comprised adults aged roughly 18 to 90 years residing in approximately 25 US areas. Researchers sorted participants into cohorts using their self-reported clinical history. The specimen was PBMCs or T cells enriched from blood (not recorded which). This TCR was sampled from a human donor in a cohort exposed to, infected with or recovered from COVID-19 (not recorded which). The donor label of this sample is uncertain. The V gene is TRBV11-2, the J gene TRBJ2-5; 7 positions agree with TRBD1. In nucleotides, the CDR3 is TGTGCCAGCAGCTTAGATGGCCGGGACAGACGGGAAGAGACCCAGTACTTC. Protein: CASSLDGRDRREETQYF.